This T cell receptor beta chain was captured by sequencing in a study of blood T cells in healthy people across ages. Regarding the study as a whole: It was held that the diversity estimates obtained from one million T cells were underestimates. Changes in expanded clonotypes were possibly confounded, as the CMV status of donors was unknown. A greater number of naive CD4+ cells and higher diversity distinguished long-lived donors from aged donors.

PCR was performed a second time for roughly 7 to 12 cycles using a sample-barcoded 5' primer and a J-beta primer mix. A template-switch adaptor that had 12 random nucleotides put a tag on each cDNA molecule. MiXCR was run by TCRdb on the 5' RACE reads, yielding one entry per CDR3 protein. Of 1.5 million to 2 million distinct CDR3 sequences in the sample, about 32% were seen once. Between the trimmed V and J ends, which lost 4 bases and 2 bases, there was a span of 10 bases. From germline, CDR1 is DFQATT and CDR2 SNEGSKA (reference sequence). The CDR3 has 13 residues. Notes on this clonotype: The antigen is not known.

The sample comprised blood. The TCR was taken from a young woman in good health. The chain carries TRBV20-1 and TRBJ2-3; no definite D call. DNA of the CDR3: TGCAGTGCTATATCCCCTAACACAGATACGCAGTATTTT. Amino acid sequence: CSAISPNTDTQYF.